This is a list of T cell receptor beta chains from one sample in a study of CXCR3-negative and CXCR3-positive naive CD8 T cells. TCRdb reprocessed the 5' RACE reads; each CDR3 protein has one entry and no DNA is given. This sample contains under 55,000 distinct CDR3 sequences. The source material was memory CD8+ T cells from blood. The receptors were gathered from a human donor in good health. Some clones in this sample may be carry-over from other donors' samples. Each CDR3 is given with its conserved first and last residue. Clone size appears in some rows only: once, few, many, or a class for an expanded clone.

j_gene: TRBJ2-2
abundance: -
v_gene: TRBV29-1
CDR3aa: CSVEAGLGPGELFF

j_gene: TRBJ1-2
abundance: -
v_gene: TRBV7-9
CDR3aa: CASSSRDREDGYTF

j_gene: TRBJ1-2
abundance: -
v_gene: TRBV5-5
CDR3aa: CASSLERQGFYGYTF

j_gene: TRBJ2-7
abundance: -
v_gene: TRBV28
CDR3aa: CASSLQGLVGQYF

j_gene: TRBJ2-3
abundance: -
v_gene: TRBV29-1
CDR3aa: CSVEEVADHTQYF

j_gene: TRBJ1-2
abundance: -
v_gene: TRBV28
CDR3aa: CASSLSGEWDGYTF

j_gene: TRBJ1-1
abundance: -
v_gene: TRBV4-1
CDR3aa: CASRGTGHTEAFF

j_gene: TRBJ1-4
abundance: -
v_gene: TRBV20-1
CDR3aa: CSARHSRTGDFEKLFF

j_gene: TRBJ2-7
abundance: -
v_gene: TRBV10-3
CDR3aa: CAISESGGADEQYF

j_gene: TRBJ2-1
abundance: -
v_gene: TRBV28
CDR3aa: CASSDREYNEQFF

j_gene: TRBJ1-1
abundance: -
v_gene: TRBV29-1
CDR3aa: CSADRANTEAFF

j_gene: TRBJ2-7
abundance: -
v_gene: TRBV7-2
CDR3aa: CASSLEWGRTYEQYF

j_gene: TRBJ2-1
abundance: medium-sized
v_gene: TRBV4-3
CDR3aa: CASSQDPRAYFDEQFF

j_gene: TRBJ2-3
abundance: -
v_gene: TRBV6-2/TRBV6-3
CDR3aa: CASSYGGSGITDTQYF

j_gene: TRBJ2-2
abundance: -
v_gene: TRBV6-1
CDR3aa: CASTSGTGGAGELFF

j_gene: TRBJ2-5
abundance: -
v_gene: TRBV7-3
CDR3aa: CASSPGLAPETQYF

j_gene: TRBJ2-2
abundance: -
v_gene: TRBV25-1
CDR3aa: CASGGAGDTGELFF

j_gene: TRBJ2-5
abundance: -
v_gene: TRBV7-8
CDR3aa: CASSLGQGQETQYF

j_gene: TRBJ1-2
abundance: medium-sized
v_gene: TRBV7-7
CDR3aa: CASSVPGQGDYGYTF

j_gene: TRBJ1-2
abundance: -
v_gene: TRBV27
CDR3aa: CASSLTPRQKYGGYTF

j_gene: TRBJ1-2
abundance: -
v_gene: TRBV29-1
CDR3aa: CSGQGNYGYTF

j_gene: TRBJ1-1
abundance: -
v_gene: TRBV20-1
CDR3aa: CSASVKNTEAFF

j_gene: TRBJ2-1
abundance: -
v_gene: TRBV2
CDR3aa: CASRAPASGEYNEQFF

j_gene: TRBJ2-1
abundance: -
v_gene: TRBV5-5
CDR3aa: CASSLPGDNEQFF

j_gene: TRBJ2-1
abundance: -
v_gene: TRBV28
CDR3aa: CASSSGLAGDSYNEQFF

j_gene: TRBJ2-7
abundance: -
v_gene: TRBV6-2/TRBV6-3
CDR3aa: CASSYGFEQYF

j_gene: TRBJ2-7
abundance: -
v_gene: TRBV29-1
CDR3aa: CSAQTPGQLGFEQYF

j_gene: TRBJ2-7
abundance: -
v_gene: TRBV6-1
CDR3aa: CASSDSLTGGYEQYF